This is a list of T cell receptor beta chains from one sample in a study of blood T cells in healthy people across ages. TCRdb independently ran MiXCR on the 5' RACE reads; one entry per CDR3 protein. The repertoire holds 700,000 to 850,000 distinct CDR3 sequences, with 50% to 65% as singletons. The sequenced sample was blood. The receptors here all came from an older man in good health. Both conserved end residues are part of each CDR3. D genes are given only for firm matches. Clone size is shown for a subset of rows, as once, few, many or a class of expanded clone.

D: TRBD2; V: TRBV7-3; J: TRBJ2-3; size: few; CDR3: CASSLGGSRGTDTQYF; DNA: TGTGCCAGCAGCTTAGGCGGGAGTAGGGGCACAGATACGCAGTATTTT
D: TRBD2; V: TRBV7-2; J: TRBJ2-7; size: .; CDR3: CASSQGRAGICEQYF; DNA: TGTGCCAGCAGCCAAGGGCGAGCGGGGATCTGCGAGCAGTACTTC
D: .; V: TRBV4-2; J: TRBJ1-2; size: .; CDR3: CASNQEPSGTGYTF; DNA: TGTGCCAGCAACCAAGAACCCTCAGGGACCGGCTACACCTTC
D: TRBD2; V: TRBV7-2; J: TRBJ2-7; size: few; CDR3: CASSRWTSGSYEQYF; DNA: TGTGCCAGCAGCCGATGGACTAGCGGGAGCTACGAGCAGTACTTC
D: TRBD2; V: TRBV11-2; J: TRBJ2-5; size: few; CDR3: CASSRGGRTETQYF; DNA: TGTGCCAGCAGCCGGGGGGGAAGGACAGAGACCCAGTACTTC
D: TRBD2; V: TRBV12-3/TRBV12-4; J: TRBJ2-1; size: .; CDR3: CASSLMSSGNYNEQFF; DNA: TGTGCCAGCAGTTTAATGTCTAGCGGGAACTACAATGAGCAGTTCTTC
D: .; V: TRBV15; J: TRBJ2-5; size: few; CDR3: CATSRDPGPETQYF; DNA: TGTGCCACCAGCAGAGATCCAGGGCCAGAGACCCAGTACTTC
D: .; V: TRBV29-1; J: TRBJ2-7; size: few; CDR3: CSVVAGSHEQYF; DNA: TGCAGCGTTGTAGCAGGGTCCCACGAGCAGTACTTC
D: .; V: TRBV20-1; J: TRBJ2-7; size: .; CDR3: CSARGKTYEQYF; DNA: TGCAGTGCTAGAGGGAAGACCTACGAGCAGTACTTC
D: .; V: TRBV20-1; J: TRBJ2-5; size: .; CDR3: CSARVRGGLLQEETQYF; DNA: TGCAGTGCTAGAGTCCGCGGAGGGCTTCTCCAAGAAGAGACCCAGTACTTC
D: .; V: TRBV3-1; J: TRBJ2-1; size: .; CDR3: CASSQGKGRYNEQFF; DNA: TGTGCCAGCAGCCAGGGGAAGGGGAGGTACAATGAGCAGTTCTTC
D: .; V: TRBV7-9; J: TRBJ2-1; size: once; CDR3: CASSTPTGTRGGNEQFF; DNA: TGTGCCAGCAGCACCCCTACCGGGACCCGAGGGGGGAATGAGCAGTTCTTC
D: TRBD1; V: TRBV6-6; J: TRBJ2-4; size: few; CDR3: CASRPGQGAKNIQYF; DNA: TGTGCCAGCAGACCGGGACAGGGGGCCAAAAACATTCAGTACTTC
D: .; V: TRBV27; J: TRBJ2-3; size: .; CDR3: CASSSTRSFTDTQYF; DNA: TGTGCCAGCAGTTCAACACGGTCCTTCACAGATACGCAGTATTTT
D: .; V: TRBV12-3/TRBV12-4; J: TRBJ2-1; size: .; CDR3: CASSSNSGQGNEQFF; DNA: TGTGCCAGCAGTTCAAATTCGGGGCAGGGGAATGAGCAGTTCTTC
D: TRBD1; V: TRBV10-3; J: TRBJ2-7; size: .; CDR3: CAMTGNYEQYF; DNA: TGTGCCATGACAGGGAACTACGAGCAGTACTTC
D: .; V: TRBV7-2; J: TRBJ2-7; size: .; CDR3: CASSSDFSSYNEQYF; DNA: TGTGCCAGCAGCTCCGACTTTAGCTCCTACAATGAGCAGTACTTC
D: .; V: TRBV7-9; J: TRBJ2-2; size: .; CDR3: CASSLGPMNTGELFF; DNA: TGTGCCAGCAGCTTAGGGCCTATGAACACCGGGGAGCTGTTTTTT
D: .; V: TRBV7-9; J: TRBJ1-4; size: .; CDR3: CASRSFQHTTNEKLFF; DNA: TGTGCCAGCAGGTCCTTCCAACATACAACTAATGAAAAACTGTTTTTT
D: .; V: TRBV12-3/TRBV12-4; J: TRBJ2-7; size: .; CDR3: CASSPRRAGEQYF; DNA: TGTGCCAGCAGTCCGAGAAGGGCTGGCGAGCAGTACTTC
D: TRBD1; V: TRBV6-5; J: TRBJ2-7; size: few; CDR3: CASKRQGYDEQYF; DNA: TGTGCCAGCAAAAGACAGGGCTACGACGAGCAGTACTTC
D: TRBD2; V: TRBV3-1; J: TRBJ2-5; size: .; CDR3: CASSPRLAGSQGETQYF; DNA: TGTGCCAGCAGCCCACGACTAGCGGGATCCCAGGGAGAGACCCAGTACTTC
D: .; V: TRBV5-1; J: TRBJ2-7; size: few; CDR3: CASSLRGTETYEQYF; DNA: TGCGCCAGCAGCTTGAGGGGAACAGAGACCTACGAGCAGTACTTC
D: .; V: TRBV6-1; J: TRBJ2-5; size: .; CDR3: CASSFTHGPKETQYF; DNA: TGTGCCAGCAGTTTCACACACGGACCGAAAGAGACCCAGTACTTC
D: TRBD1; V: TRBV12-3/TRBV12-4; J: TRBJ1-4; size: .; CDR3: CASSFPGQREKLFF; DNA: TGTGCCAGCAGTTTCCCGGGACAGCGAGAAAAACTGTTTTTT
D: .; V: TRBV6-2/TRBV6-3; J: TRBJ2-5; size: few; CDR3: CASSRLWRAQYF; DNA: TGTGCCAGCAGCAGGTTATGGCGCGCGCAGTACTTC
D: TRBD2; V: TRBV10-3; J: TRBJ2-1; size: .; CDR3: CAISESLAGVGEQFF; DNA: TGTGCCATCAGTGAGTCACTAGCGGGAGTTGGTGAGCAGTTCTTC